Following are 10 T cell receptor beta chains from one sample sequenced in a study of long-term antiretroviral therapy in people with HIV. The libraries were made with immunoSEQ v3.0 at survey level. Libraries were prepared by immunoSEQ multiplex PCR; TCRdb keeps only in-frame clonotypes and omits some of them. The sample holds some 21,000 clones, around 79% seen once. The material sequenced was unsorted PBMCs, taken 0.3 years after starting antiretroviral therapy. Receptor source: a man aged 45 to 65 with HIV.

This chain uses TRBV7-2 with TRBJ2-6; the D is unclear. CDR3 size: 13 residues. V gave up 3 bases and J gave up 7 bases, with 7 bases separating them. Germline CDR1 reads SGHTA; CDR2 reads FQGNSA. The CDR3 DNA sequence: TGTGCCAGCAGCTTTCCGTCTGCCAACGTCCTGACTTTC. Amino acids: CASSFPSANVLTF.

V gene TRBV4-1 combines with J gene TRBJ2-1, with D hard to call. V lost 3 bases and J 0 bases, leaving 15 bases between the germline ends. This CDR3 spans 17 amino acids. The V gene's germline CDR1 is MGHRA and CDR2 YSYEKL. The CDR3 sequence is CASSHKPPTSSYNEQFF. The CDR3 bases are TGCGCCAGCAGCCATAAGCCCCCAACAAGCTCCTACAATGAGCAGTTCTTC.

This chain uses TRBV30 with TRBJ2-7; 12 nucleotides match TRBD2. CDR3 length: 14 residues. The trim removed 4 bases at V and 3 bases at J, leaving 4 bases unmatched. Germline CDR1 and CDR2: GTSNPN and SVGIG (reference sequence). Here the CDR3 reads CAWTSGRALYEQYF. The CDR3, as DNA: TGTGCCTGGACTAGCGGGAGGGCCCTCTACGAGCAGTACTTC.

The J gene is TRBJ2-7, the V gene TRBV5-6; no reliable D call. From germline, CDR1 is SGHDT and CDR2 YYEEEE. The ends were cut back, 0 bases at V and 4 bases at J, with 2 bases in the middle. The CDR3 runs to 11 residues. CDR3 amino acids: CASSLEYEQYF. In DNA form, the CDR3 reads TGTGCCAGCAGCTTGGAATACGAGCAGTACTTC. The whole variable domain, filled in from reference TRBV5-6 and TRBJ2-7, reads DAGVTQSPTHLIKTRGQQVTLRCSPKSGHDTVSWYQQALGQGPQFIFQYYEEEERQRGNFPDRFSGHQFPNYSSELNVNALLLGDSALYLCASSLEYEQYFGPGTRLTVT.

J is TRBJ2-1 and V is TRBV12-5; 7 nucleotides line up with TRBD1. CDR1 LGHNT and CDR2 FRNRAP come from the germline V gene. This CDR3 has 17 residues. V lost 2 bases to trimming and J lost 2 bases; unmatched junction nucleotides: 9. The CDR3 coding sequence is TGTGCTAGTGGTTTGATTCTACAGGGGAACACCTACAATGAGCAGTTCTTC. Its protein is CASGLILQGNTYNEQFF.

The chain links TRBV5-6 to TRBJ1-2, with 7 bases fitting TRBD1. The CDR3 totals 15 residues. Unmatched junction bases numbered 9, after V lost 0 bases and J lost 7 bases. Germline lookup yields CDR1 SGHDT and CDR2 YYEEEE. The CDR3 DNA reads TGTGCCAGCAGCTTGGAAGACAGGGAATACCCTGGCTACACCTTC. Translated: CASSLEDREYPGYTF.

The V gene is TRBV28, the J gene TRBJ2-7, with 9 bases that match TRBD1. This CDR3 is built from 14 residues. Germline V gene sequence: CDR1 MDHEN, CDR2 SYDVKM. V lost 1 base and J lost 8; bases outside the gene matches: 6. CDR3 DNA sequence: TGTGCCAGCAGTTTATTTGGGACAGGGTACCAGCAGTACTTC. This encodes CASSLFGTGYQQYF.

Comment on this clone: One junction end does not reproduce the germline sequence, and a read error may be involved. The sample has other DNA sequences that encode this CDR3 too. The chain carries TRBV27 and TRBJ2-4; no clear D gene. Looked up from germline, CDR1 is MNHEY and CDR2 is SMNVEV (reference sequence). The CDR3 is 14 residues long. The CDR3 protein is CASSGFGAKNIQYF. CDR3 nucleotides: TGTGCCAGCAGTGGGTTTGGAGCCAAAAACATTCAGTACTTT.

The rearrangement uses TRBV28 and TRBJ1-1, with 8 bases aligning to TRBD1. The CDR3 contains 12 residues. CDR1 MDHEN and CDR2 SYDVKM come from the germline V gene. After removal of 2 bases from V and 10 bases from J, the junction contained 3 bases not matched to a gene. CDR3 bases: TGTGCCAGCAGTTTACCCCAGGGGGCAGCTTTCTTT. Protein: CASSLPQGAAFF.

This clone was counted a single time. The V call is TRBV7-9, the J call TRBJ2-1; a weak D match, TRBD2 (7 bases). The CDR3 is 17 residues long. The V and J ends lost 1 base and 6 bases respectively, with 19 bases between them. Per the germline V gene, CDR1 is SEHNR and CDR2 is FQNEAQ (reference sequence). CDR3 coding DNA: TGTGCCAGCAGCTTAGAGGGGGGGACGCCCTGGGGCAATGAGCAGTTCTTC. Encoded protein: CASSLEGGTPWGNEQFF.